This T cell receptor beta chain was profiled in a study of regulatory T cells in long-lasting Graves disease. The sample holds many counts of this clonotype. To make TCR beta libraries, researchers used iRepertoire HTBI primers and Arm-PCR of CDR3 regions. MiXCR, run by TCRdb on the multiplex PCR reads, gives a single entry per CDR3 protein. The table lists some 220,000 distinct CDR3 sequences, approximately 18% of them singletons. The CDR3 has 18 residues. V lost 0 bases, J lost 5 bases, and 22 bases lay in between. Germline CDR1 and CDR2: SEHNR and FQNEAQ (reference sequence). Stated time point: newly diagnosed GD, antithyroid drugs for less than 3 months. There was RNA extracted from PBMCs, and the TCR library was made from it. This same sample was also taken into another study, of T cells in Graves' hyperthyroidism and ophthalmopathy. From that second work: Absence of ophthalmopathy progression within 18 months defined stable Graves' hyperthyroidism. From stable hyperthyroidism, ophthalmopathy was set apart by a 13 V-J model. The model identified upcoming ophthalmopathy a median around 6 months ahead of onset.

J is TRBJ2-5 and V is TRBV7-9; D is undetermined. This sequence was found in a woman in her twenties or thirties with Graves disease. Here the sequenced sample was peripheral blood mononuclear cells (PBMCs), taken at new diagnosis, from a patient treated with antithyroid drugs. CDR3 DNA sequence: TGTGCCAGCAGCTTAGCTTTGGGCACAAAGGATGGCGTGGAGACCCAGTACTTC. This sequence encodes CASSLALGTKDGVETQYF.